In this sample, the clone carrying this T cell receptor (beta chain) turned up a few times. The sample comes from a study of cytomegalovirus exposure and HLA in healthy donors. Sequencing used immunoSEQ multiplex PCR; TCRdb keeps in-frame clones, though not all of them. The sample has 200,000 to 250,000 clones; roughly 88% are singletons. Sequencing was done on a sample of PBMCs. The sequence was obtained from a woman aged 30 to 39 in good health and CMV-seropositive.

This CDR3 is CASSQAPGQGTYGYTF. The DNA of the CDR3 is TGTGCCAGCAGCCAAGCCCCCGGACAGGGAACCTATGGCTACACCTTC. The V call is TRBV4-2, the J call TRBJ1-2, with 8 bases lining up with TRBD1. CDR1 and CDR2 (germline): LGHNA, YNFKEQ. Losses at the gene ends were 1 base for V and 4 bases for J; bases not matched to a gene: 8. This CDR3 comprises 16 residues.